Shown below are 10 T cell receptor beta chains from a single sample sequenced in a study of sequential checkpoint blockade in melanoma. Specified treatment: randomized to nivolumab then ipilimumab (arm A) or the reverse (arm B). Libraries were prepared by immunoSEQ multiplex PCR; TCRdb keeps only in-frame clonotypes and omits some of them. The table lists some 2,200 clones, roughly 60% of them singletons. Sequences were derived from CD8+ T cells sorted from blood (inferred from file names), sampled from a patient given nivolumab and ipilimumab in sequence. The receptors stem from a human patient with melanoma. Some clones in this sample may be carry-over from other donors' samples.

This chain joins TRBV27 and TRBJ1-1; possible D gene TRBD1, 6 bases. Germline loops: CDR1 MNHEY, CDR2 SMNVEV (reference sequence). Trimming removed 5 bases at V and 5 bases at J, with 18 bases between. The CDR3 is made up of 15 amino acids. The CDR3 protein is CASSINPGVGTEAFF. The CDR3 DNA follows: TGTGCCAGCAGTATCAATCCAGGGGTGGGGACTGAAGCTTTCTTT.

The chain joins TRBV19 to TRBJ2-7; TRBD1 aligns across 11 bases. CDR1 and CDR2 from the germline V gene are LNHDA and SQIVND (reference sequence). J gave up 3 bases and V 5 bases, and 3 bases lay outside the gene matches. This CDR3 region has 14 residues. CDR3 sequence: CASSAGQGGYEQYF. The CDR3 bases are TGTGCCAGTAGTGCGGGACAGGGGGGCTACGAGCAGTACTTC.

This rearrangement joins TRBV7-9 to TRBJ1-3; possible D gene TRBD1, 5 bases. Trimming cost V 6 bases and J 4 bases, with 13 bases left between them. The CDR3 consists of 14 residues. Germline CDR1 and CDR2: SEHNR and FQNEAQ (reference sequence). The CDR3: CASRVGAEGNTIYF. The CDR3 nucleotides are TGTGCCAGCAGGGTTGGGGCTGAAGGAAACACCATATATTTT.

This CDR3 reads CASSYKGDLDEQFF. CDR3 nucleotide sequence: TGTGCCAGCAGTTACAAGGGGGATTTGGATGAGCAGTTCTTC. The chain couples TRBV6-6 to TRBJ2-1; TRBD1 is a possible D gene (6 bases). The CDR3 has 14 amino acids. With 2 bases removed from V and 8 bases from J, the gap between germline ends came to 13 bases. The V gene's germline CDR1 is MNHNY and CDR2 SVGAGI (reference sequence).

About this clone itself: This specimen includes other DNA sequences encoding the same CDR3. The rearrangement links TRBV10-2 to TRBJ1-5; no clear D. Per germline, CDR1 WSHSY and CDR2 SAAADI. V was trimmed by 2 bases and J by 0 bases, leaving 11 bases between them. The CDR3 has 16 amino acids. The CDR3 DNA reads as TGCGCCAGCAGTGAGAGTCCGGGGAATAGCAATCAGCCCCAGCATTTT. As protein: CASSESPGNSNQPQHF.

The sample holds one count of this clone. The V and J genes are TRBV19 and TRBJ2-7; 9 bases agree with TRBD1. With V trimmed by 8 bases and J by 4 bases, 9 bases remained unmatched. The CDR3 runs 14 residues. Germline CDR1 is LNHDA and CDR2 is SQIVND (reference sequence). The CDR3 reads CASSTGGISYEQYF. CDR3 DNA: TGTGCCAGTTCGACAGGGGGTATTAGTTACGAGCAGTACTTC.

This clone was counted only a few times. This chain uses TRBV18 with TRBJ1-6, with D perhaps matching TRBD1 (5 bases). This CDR3 has 15 residues. The germline CDR1 and CDR2 sequences are KGHSH and LQKENI. Trimming stripped 2 bases from V and 6 bases from J, with 11 bases between. Here the CDR3 reads CASSPGQGFNSPLHF. In DNA form, the CDR3 reads TGTGCCAGCTCACCAGGGCAGGGCTTTAATTCACCCCTCCACTTT.

This clone is judged medium-sized. The rearrangement joins TRBV27 to TRBJ1-2; D gene unclear. Trimming took 4 bases from V and 3 from J, leaving 12 bases between them. The CDR3 consists of 14 residues. Germline lookup yields CDR1 MNHEY and CDR2 SMNVEV (reference sequence). The DNA of the CDR3 is TGTGCCAGCAGTTCCCATCCCCAGGACTATGGCTACACCTTC. This codes for CASSSHPQDYGYTF.

The chain carries TRBV19 and TRBJ2-7, with TRBD1 identical over 7 bases. Germline V gives CDR1 LNHDA, CDR2 SQIVND (reference sequence). V lost 6 bases and J lost 1; bases outside the gene matches: 6. This CDR3 has 14 amino acids. CDR3 sequence reads: CASRDRDRSYEQYF. The DNA for the CDR3 is TGTGCCAGTAGGGACCGGGACAGATCCTACGAGCAGTACTTC.

The rearrangement joins TRBV19 to TRBJ1-6; 7 bases map to TRBD1. The CDR3 consists of 15 residues. Trimming took 6 bases from V and 7 from J; bases not matched to a gene: 9. Germline-derived CDR1 and CDR2 are LNHDA and SQIVND (reference sequence). The CDR3 nucleotides are TGTGCCAGTAGCCCGTTGACAGGGTCCAATTCACCCCTCCACTTT. Translating it yields CASSPLTGSNSPLHF.